The 10 T cell receptor beta chains below come from one sample, sequenced in a study of cytomegalovirus exposure and HLA in healthy donors. In the PCR, 60 Vbeta and 13 Jbeta primers were used. Assay used: immunoSEQ multiplex PCR; TCRdb lists only in-frame clones, some missing. The repertoire has about 190,000 clones, around three quarters of them found once; the top ten carry about 14%. The sample comprised PBMCs. The receptors originated from a woman under 40 in good health and CMV-seropositive.

In its sample, this clone was seen a few times. The gene calls are TRBV5-1 and TRBJ2-1; 8 bases are a match to TRBD1. Germline values: CDR1 SGHRS, CDR2 YFSETQ. The CDR3 totals 14 residues. The junction had 7 bases not matched to a gene; V was cut back by 3 bases and J by 8 bases. The CDR3 region has the DNA TGCGCCAGCAGCTCGGACAGGGTCGCCGATGAGCAGTTCTTC. It is translated as CASSSDRVADEQFF.

This clone has only a few counts. This chain connects TRBV28 to TRBJ2-7; 8 nucleotides agree with TRBD2. V trimming: 4 bases; J trimming: 6 bases; junction bases outside the gene matches: 2. Germline CDR1 and CDR2: MDHEN and SYDVKM. This CDR3 spans 12 amino acids. CDR3 residues: CASSYRGGEQYF. The CDR3, as DNA: TGTGCCAGCAGTTATCGGGGGGGCGAGCAGTACTTC.

This sequence joins TRBV5-4 and TRBJ2-7, with D perhaps matching TRBD1 (6 bases). Germline lookup yields CDR1 SGHNT and CDR2 YYREEE (reference sequence). V was pared by 3 bases and J by 5 bases, with 15 bases between. The CDR3 has 14 residues. CDR3 DNA sequence: TGTGCCAGCAGCTCAGCAGGGGTGACTGACGAGCAGTACTTC. This sequence encodes CASSSAGVTDEQYF.

V is TRBV5-6 and J is TRBJ2-1, with TRBD2 matching 8 bases. The CDR3 loop spans 19 amino acids. Germline lookup yields CDR1 SGHDT and CDR2 YYEEEE. Trimming cost V 2 bases and J 0 bases; bases outside gene matches: 13. The CDR3 reads CASSFSGGALFGSYNEQFF. The CDR3 coding sequence is TGTGCCAGCAGCTTCTCCGGGGGGGCCCTATTCGGCTCCTACAATGAGCAGTTCTTC. The whole variable domain, filled in from reference TRBV5-6 and TRBJ2-1, reads DAGVTQSPTHLIKTRGQQVTLRCSPKSGHDTVSWYQQALGQGPQFIFQYYEEEERQRGNFPDRFSGHQFPNYSSELNVNALLLGDSALYLCASSFSGGALFGSYNEQFFGPGTRLTVL.

The chain employs TRBV5-1 and TRBJ2-5; D gene unclear. CDR3 size: 13 residues. Germline loops: CDR1 SGHRS, CDR2 YFSETQ. Trimming cost V 2 bases and J 1 base, with 6 bases left between them. CDR3: CASSFNTQETQYF. DNA for the CDR3: TGCGCCAGCAGCTTTAACACCCAAGAGACCCAGTACTTC.

V is TRBV6-6 and J is TRBJ2-7; TRBD1 aligns across 7 bases. The CDR3 contains 14 residues. Unmatched junction bases numbered 3, after V lost 3 bases and J lost 1 base. Germline values: CDR1 MNHNY, CDR2 SVGAGI (reference sequence). The CDR3 here is CASSYSGQSYEQYF. The CDR3 coding sequence is TGTGCCAGCAGTTATTCGGGACAGTCCTACGAGCAGTACTTC.

CDR3 in amino acids: CASSLASGGLGTDTQYF. DNA for the CDR3: TGTGCCAGCAGCTTGGCCTCTGGGGGCCTTGGGACAGATACGCAGTATTTT. The rearrangement links TRBV5-4 to TRBJ2-3, with D possibly being TRBD1 (6 bases). The CDR3 length is 17 residues. Trimming stripped 0 bases from V and 3 bases from J, with 17 bases between. Germline V gives CDR1 SGHNT, CDR2 YYREEE (reference sequence). Combining the CDR3 with reference TRBV5-4 and TRBJ2-3 gives the whole variable domain ETGVTQSPTHLIKTRGQQVTLRCSSQSGHNTVSWYQQALGQGPQFIFQYYREEENGRGNFPPRFSGLQFPNYSSELNVNALELDDSALYLCASSLASGGLGTDTQYFGPGTRLTVL.

The chain joins TRBV12-5 to TRBJ2-3, with a possible D match to TRBD1 (6 bases). V was pared by 2 bases and J by 3 bases, with 18 bases between. Germline CDR1 and CDR2: LGHNT and FRNRAP. The CDR3 length is 17 residues. DNA of the CDR3: TGTGCTAGTGGTTTGAACGGCCAGGGGACCCGAACAGATACGCAGTATTTT. It codes for CASGLNGQGTRTDTQYF.

The rearrangement joins TRBV4-3 to TRBJ1-3; D ambiguous. V gave up 0 bases and J gave up 0 bases, with 6 bases separating them. The CDR3 is 15 residues long. Germline V lookup: CDR1 LGHNA, CDR2 YSLEER. CDR3 nucleotides: TGCGCCAGCAGCCAAGACGGCGGCTCTGGAAACACCATATATTTT. Translated, it gives CASSQDGGSGNTIYF.

This chain uses TRBV9 with TRBJ2-5, with 8 positions matching TRBD2. Trimming cost V 0 bases and J 4 bases; bases outside gene matches: 5. This CDR3 is 15 amino acids long. The germline gives CDR1 SGDLS, CDR2 YYNGEE. Here the CDR3 DNA reads TGTGCCAGCAGCGTAGTCGGGGGGGCCGGAGAGACCCAGTACTTC. Translated: CASSVVGGAGETQYF.